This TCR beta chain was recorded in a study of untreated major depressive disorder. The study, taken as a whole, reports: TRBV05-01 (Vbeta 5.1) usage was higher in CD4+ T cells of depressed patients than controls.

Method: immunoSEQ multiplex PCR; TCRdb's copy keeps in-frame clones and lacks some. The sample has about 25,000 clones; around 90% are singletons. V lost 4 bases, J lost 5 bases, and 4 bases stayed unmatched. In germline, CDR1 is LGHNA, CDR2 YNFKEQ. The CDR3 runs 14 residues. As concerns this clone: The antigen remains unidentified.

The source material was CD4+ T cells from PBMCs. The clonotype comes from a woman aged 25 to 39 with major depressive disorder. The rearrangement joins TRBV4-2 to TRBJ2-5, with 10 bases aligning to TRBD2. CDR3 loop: CASSLIAGGETQYF. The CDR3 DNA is TGTGCCAGCAGCCTAATAGCGGGGGGCGAGACCCAGTACTTC.